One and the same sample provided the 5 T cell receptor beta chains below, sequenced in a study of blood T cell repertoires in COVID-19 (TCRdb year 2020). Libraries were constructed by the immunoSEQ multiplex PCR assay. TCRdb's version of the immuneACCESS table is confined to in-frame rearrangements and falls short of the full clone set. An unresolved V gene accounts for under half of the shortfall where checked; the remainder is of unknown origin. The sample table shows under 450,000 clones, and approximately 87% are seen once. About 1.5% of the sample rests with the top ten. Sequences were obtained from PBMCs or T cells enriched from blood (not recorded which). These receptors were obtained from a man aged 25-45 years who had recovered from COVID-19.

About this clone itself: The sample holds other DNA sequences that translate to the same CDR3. The CDR3: CSVTRSGANVLTF. DNA for the CDR3: TGCAGCGTTACACGCTCTGGGGCCAACGTCCTGACTTTC. The chain joins TRBV29-1 to TRBJ2-6; D ambiguous. Germline values: CDR1 SQVTM, CDR2 ANQGSEA. V dropped 5 bases and J dropped 0 bases, with 5 bases sitting between them. This CDR3 comprises 13 residues. The full variable domain, rest sourced from reference TRBV29-1 and TRBJ2-6, is SAVISQKPSRDICQRGTSLTIQCQVDSQVTMMFWYRQQPGQSLTLIATANQGSEATYESGFVIDKFPISRPNLTFSTLTVSNMSPEDSSIYLCSVTRSGANVLTFGAGSRLTVL.

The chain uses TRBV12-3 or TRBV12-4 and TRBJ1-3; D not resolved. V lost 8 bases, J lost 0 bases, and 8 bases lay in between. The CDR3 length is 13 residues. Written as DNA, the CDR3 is TGTGCCAGCGTAGTTCTCTCTGGAAACACCATATATTTT. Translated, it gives CASVVLSGNTIYF.

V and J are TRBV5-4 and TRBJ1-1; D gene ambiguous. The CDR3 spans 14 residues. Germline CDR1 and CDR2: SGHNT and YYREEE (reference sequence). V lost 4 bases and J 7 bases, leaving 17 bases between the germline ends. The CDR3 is CASSVRAQRGEAFF. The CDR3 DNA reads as TGTGCCAGCAGCGTAAGGGCCCAACGGGGTGAAGCTTTCTTT.

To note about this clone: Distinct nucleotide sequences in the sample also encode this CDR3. CDR3 nucleotide sequence: TGTGCCAGCTCGCCAGGCTCTAACTATGGCTACACCTTC. Its translation: CASSPGSNYGYTF. The chain couples TRBV18 to TRBJ1-2; D unresolved. This CDR3 region has 13 residues. The ends were cut back, 6 bases at V and 0 bases at J, with 8 bases in the middle. Germline V gene data show CDR1 as KGHSH and CDR2 as LQKENI.

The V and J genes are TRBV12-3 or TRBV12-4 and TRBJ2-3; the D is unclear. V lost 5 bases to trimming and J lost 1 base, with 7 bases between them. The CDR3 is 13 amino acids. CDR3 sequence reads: CASSPRRTDTQYF. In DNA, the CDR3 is TGTGCCAGCAGTCCCAGGCGCACAGATACGCAGTATTTT.